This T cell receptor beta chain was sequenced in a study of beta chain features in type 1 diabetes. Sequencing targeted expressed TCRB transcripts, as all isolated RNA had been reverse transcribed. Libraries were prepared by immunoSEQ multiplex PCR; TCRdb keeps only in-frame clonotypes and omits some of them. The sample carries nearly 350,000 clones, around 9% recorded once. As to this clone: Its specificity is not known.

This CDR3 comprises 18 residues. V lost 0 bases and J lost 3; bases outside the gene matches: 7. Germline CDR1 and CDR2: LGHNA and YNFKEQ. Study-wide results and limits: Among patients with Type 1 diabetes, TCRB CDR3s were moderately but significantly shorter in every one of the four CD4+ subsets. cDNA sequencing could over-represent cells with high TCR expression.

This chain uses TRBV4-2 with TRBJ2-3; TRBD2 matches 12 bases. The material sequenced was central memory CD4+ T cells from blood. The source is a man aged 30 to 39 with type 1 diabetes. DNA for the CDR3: TGTGCCAGCAGCCAAGATTCACTAGCGGGGGGTGTTACAGATACGCAGTATTTT. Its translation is CASSQDSLAGGVTDTQYF.